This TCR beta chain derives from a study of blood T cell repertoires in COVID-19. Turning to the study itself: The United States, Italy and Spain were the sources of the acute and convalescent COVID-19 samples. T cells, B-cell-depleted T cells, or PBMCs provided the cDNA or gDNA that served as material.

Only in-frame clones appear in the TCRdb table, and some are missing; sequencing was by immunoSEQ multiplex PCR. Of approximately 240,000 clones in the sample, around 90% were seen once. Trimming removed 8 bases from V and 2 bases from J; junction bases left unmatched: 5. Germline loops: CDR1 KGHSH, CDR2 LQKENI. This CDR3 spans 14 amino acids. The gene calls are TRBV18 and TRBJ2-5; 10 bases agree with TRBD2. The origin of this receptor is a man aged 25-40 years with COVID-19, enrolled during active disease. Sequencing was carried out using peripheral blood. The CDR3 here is CASASGGGQETQYF. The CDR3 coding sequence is TGTGCCAGCGCTAGCGGGGGTGGTCAAGAGACCCAGTACTTC.